The table lists the clone carrying this T cell receptor beta chain with a few counts. The antigen is undetermined. This entry belongs to a study of identical twins. General study results and limits: The degree of excess twin sharing was weaker in beta out-of-frame sequences. The models systematically underestimated how much out-of-frame TCR alpha was shared in monozygotic twins.

TCRdb processed the 5' RACE reads anew with MiXCR; each CDR3 protein has one entry. The data show nearly 650,000 distinct CDR3 sequences, roughly 7.2% seen once. This CDR3 is built from 11 residues. The V end was cut by 6 bases, the J end by 7 bases, with 10 bases between. Germline CDR1 reads DFQATT; CDR2 reads SNEGSKA (reference sequence). The same sample was also used in a study of yellow fever vaccine responses in identical twins.

The gene calls are TRBV20-1 and TRBJ2-1; no clear D gene. This TCR came from a woman aged 18-35 years in good health. Sequencing input: PBMCs. CDR3: CSAKARNEQFF. CDR3 DNA: TGCAGTGCCAAAGCTCGGAATGAGCAGTTCTTC.